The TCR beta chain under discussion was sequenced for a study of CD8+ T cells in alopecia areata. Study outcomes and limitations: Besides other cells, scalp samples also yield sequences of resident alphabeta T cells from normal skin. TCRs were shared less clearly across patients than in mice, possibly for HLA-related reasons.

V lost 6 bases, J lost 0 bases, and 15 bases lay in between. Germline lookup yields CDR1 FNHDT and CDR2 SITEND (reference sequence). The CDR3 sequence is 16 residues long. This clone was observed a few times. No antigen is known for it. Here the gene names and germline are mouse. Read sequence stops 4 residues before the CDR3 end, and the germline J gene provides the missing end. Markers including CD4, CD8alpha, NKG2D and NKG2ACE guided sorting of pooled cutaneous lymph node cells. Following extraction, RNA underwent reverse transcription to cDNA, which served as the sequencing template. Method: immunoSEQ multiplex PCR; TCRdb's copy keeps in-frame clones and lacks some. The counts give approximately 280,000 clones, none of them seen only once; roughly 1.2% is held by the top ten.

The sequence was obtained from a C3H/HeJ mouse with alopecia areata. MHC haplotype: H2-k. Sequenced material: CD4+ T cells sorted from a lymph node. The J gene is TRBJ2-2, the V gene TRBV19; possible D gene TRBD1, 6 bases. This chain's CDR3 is CASTRYRVSNTGQLYF. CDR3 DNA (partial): TGTGCCAGCACCCGATACAGGGTCTCAAACACCGGG.